These T cell receptor beta chains were read from a single sample in a study of shared clonotypes between healthy human individuals. The repertoire was sequenced with immunoSEQ multiplex PCR; TCRdb's copy has only in-frame clones and lacks some. This repertoire shows 780,000 or so clones, approximately 72% found once; its top ten account for approximately 1.8%. Sequenced sample: memory CD4+ T cells sorted from blood. The receptors were sampled from a woman aged 25 to 39 in good health. The CDR3 runs from the conserved cysteine through the conserved F or W. Each record gives: clone size, D gene, V gene, J gene, CDR3 protein, CDR3 DNA. The D gene is left open where the match is weak. Clone sizes are given selectively: once, few, many, or a class where the clone is expanded.

>once|TRBD2|TRBV6-1|TRBJ2-3
CASNLAGVVDTQYF
TGTGCCAGCAATTTAGCGGGAGTGGTAGATACGCAGTATTTT
>.|.|TRBV18|TRBJ2-7
CASSFLEGDLYEQYF
TGTGCCAGCTCTTTCCTCGAGGGAGACCTCTACGAGCAGTACTTC
>.|.|TRBV6-6|TRBJ2-7
CASSYSSGPGVYF
TGTGCCAGCAGTTACTCTTCCGGCCCTGGGGTGTACTTC
>.|.|TRBV10-1|TRBJ1-2
CASSPSGPKYGYTF
TGCGCCAGCAGTCCATCAGGGCCCAAGTATGGCTACACCTTC
>.|TRBD1|TRBV19|TRBJ2-6
CATGQGALSGANVLTF
TGTGCCACGGGACAGGGGGCTCTCTCTGGGGCCAACGTCCTGACTTTC
>.|.|TRBV2|TRBJ2-5
CASSERGITETQYF
TGTGCCAGCAGTGAACGGGGAATCACAGAGACCCAGTACTTC
>.|.|TRBV6-5|TRBJ1-2
CASSSFTDFSNYGYTF
TGTGCCAGCAGTTCTTTCACGGACTTTTCAAACTATGGCTACACCTTC
>.|TRBD1|TRBV4-1|TRBJ2-5
CASSQEDRGQETQYF
TGCGCCAGCAGCCAGGAAGACAGGGGGCAAGAGACCCAGTACTTC
>.|.|TRBV2|TRBJ2-3
CASSAVFGGPADTQYF
TGTGCCAGCAGTGCGGTTTTTGGGGGACCAGCAGATACGCAGTATTTT
>.|.|TRBV5-4|TRBJ1-2
CASSEPGRNYGYTF
TGTGCCAGCAGCGAGCCTGGACGGAACTATGGCTACACCTTC
>.|.|TRBV28|TRBJ1-4
CASSSGWGATFANEKLFF
TGTGCCAGCAGCTCGGGGTGGGGTGCAACTTTCGCTAATGAAAAACTGTTTTTT
>.|.|TRBV5-4|TRBJ2-3
CASSPGRTDTQYF
TGTGCCAGCAGCCCCGGGCGCACAGATACGCAGTATTTT
>.|.|TRBV15|TRBJ1-5
CATSRDSIRLRRSGQGQPQHF
TGTGCCACCAGCAGAGATAGTATCCGACTCAGACGATCGGGGCAGGGTCAGCCCCAGCATTTT
>.|.|TRBV5-4|TRBJ1-1
CASSLRTVMNTEAFF
TGTGCCAGCAGCTTGCGGACGGTAATGAACACTGAAGCTTTCTTT
>.|.|TRBV5-1|TRBJ1-3
CASGRGTDGNTIYF
TGCGCCAGCGGGAGGGGGACGGATGGAAACACCATATATTTT
>.|.|TRBV6-1|TRBJ1-1
CASSEAALPNTEAFF
TGTGCCAGCAGTGAAGCGGCCCTCCCGAACACTGAAGCTTTCTTT
>.|.|TRBV4-3|TRBJ2-5
CASSQDSVVETQYF
TGCGCCAGCAGCCAAGATTCAGTGGTGGAGACCCAGTACTTC
>.|.|TRBV6-1|TRBJ1-1
CASAIQQNTEAFF
TGTGCCAGCGCGATACAACAGAACACTGAAGCTTTCTTT